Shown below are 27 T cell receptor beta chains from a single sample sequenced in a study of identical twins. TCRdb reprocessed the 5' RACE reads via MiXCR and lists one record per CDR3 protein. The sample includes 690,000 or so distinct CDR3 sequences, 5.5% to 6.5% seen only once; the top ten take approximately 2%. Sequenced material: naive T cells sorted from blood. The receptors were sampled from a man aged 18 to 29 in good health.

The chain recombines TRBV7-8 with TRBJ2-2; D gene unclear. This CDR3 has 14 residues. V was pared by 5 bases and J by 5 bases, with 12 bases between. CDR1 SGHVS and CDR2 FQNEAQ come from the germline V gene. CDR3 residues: CASSAMDGTGELFF. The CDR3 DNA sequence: TGTGCCAGCAGCGCTATGGATGGTACCGGGGAGCTGTTTTTT.

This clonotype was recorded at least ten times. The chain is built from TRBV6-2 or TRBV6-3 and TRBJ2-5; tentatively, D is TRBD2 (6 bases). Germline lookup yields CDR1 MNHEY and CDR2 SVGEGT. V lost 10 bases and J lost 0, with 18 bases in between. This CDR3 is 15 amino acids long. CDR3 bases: TGTGCCATTTCCACGACTGAGCGGGACCAAGAGACCCAGTACTTC. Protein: CAISTTERDQETQYF.

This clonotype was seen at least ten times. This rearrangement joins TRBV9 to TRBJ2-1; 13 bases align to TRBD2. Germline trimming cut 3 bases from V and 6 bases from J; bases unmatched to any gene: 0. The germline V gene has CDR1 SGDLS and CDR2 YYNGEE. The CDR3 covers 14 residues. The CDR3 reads CASSGTSGSNEQFF. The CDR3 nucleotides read TGTGCCAGCAGCGGGACTAGCGGGAGCAATGAGCAGTTCTTC.

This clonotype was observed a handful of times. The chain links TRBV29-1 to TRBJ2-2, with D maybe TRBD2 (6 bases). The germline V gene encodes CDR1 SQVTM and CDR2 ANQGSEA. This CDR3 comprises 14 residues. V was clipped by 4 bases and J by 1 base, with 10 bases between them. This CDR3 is CSVAPGVNTGELFF. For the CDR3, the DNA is TGCAGCGTTGCTCCGGGGGTGAACACCGGGGAGCTGTTTTTT.

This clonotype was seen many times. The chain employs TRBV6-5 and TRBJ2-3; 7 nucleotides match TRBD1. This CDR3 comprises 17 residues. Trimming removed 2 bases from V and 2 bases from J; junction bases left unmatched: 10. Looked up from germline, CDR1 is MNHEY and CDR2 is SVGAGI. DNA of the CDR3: TGTGCCAGCAGTTACGGCCGACAGGGTACCCACACAGATACGCAGTATTTT. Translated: CASSYGRQGTHTDTQYF.

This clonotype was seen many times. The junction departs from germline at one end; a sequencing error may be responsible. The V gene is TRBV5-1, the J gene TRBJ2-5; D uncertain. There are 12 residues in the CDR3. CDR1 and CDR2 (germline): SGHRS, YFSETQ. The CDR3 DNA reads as TGTGCCAGCAGCTTACCACAAGAGACCCAGTACTTC. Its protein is CASSLPQETQYF. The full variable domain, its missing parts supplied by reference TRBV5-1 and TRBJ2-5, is KAGVTQTPRYLIKTRGQQVTLSCSPISGHRSVSWYQQTPGQGLQFLFEYFSETQRNKGNFPGRFSGRQFSNSRSEMNVSTLELGDSALYLCASSLPQETQYFGPGTRLLVL.

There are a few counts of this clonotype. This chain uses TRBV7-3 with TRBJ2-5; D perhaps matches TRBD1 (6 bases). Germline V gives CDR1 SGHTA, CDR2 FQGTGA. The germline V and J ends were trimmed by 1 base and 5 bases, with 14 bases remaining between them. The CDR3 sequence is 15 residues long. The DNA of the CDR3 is TGTGCCAGCAGCTTAATGCCCACAGGGCAGGAGACCCAGTACTTC. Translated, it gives CASSLMPTGQETQYF.

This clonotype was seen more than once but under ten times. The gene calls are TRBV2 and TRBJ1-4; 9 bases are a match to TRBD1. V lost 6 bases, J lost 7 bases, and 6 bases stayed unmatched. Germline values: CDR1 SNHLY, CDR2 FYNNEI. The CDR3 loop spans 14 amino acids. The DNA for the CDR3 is TGTGCCAGCAGGAGGGACAGGGTCGGTGAAAAACTGTTTTTT. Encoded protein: CASRRDRVGEKLFF.

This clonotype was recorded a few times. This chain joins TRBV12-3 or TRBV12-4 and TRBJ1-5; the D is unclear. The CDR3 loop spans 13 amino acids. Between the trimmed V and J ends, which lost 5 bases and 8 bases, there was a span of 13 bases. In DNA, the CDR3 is TGTGCCAGCAGTCCTAGCGGAGGGAAGCCCCAGCATTTT. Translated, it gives CASSPSGGKPQHF.

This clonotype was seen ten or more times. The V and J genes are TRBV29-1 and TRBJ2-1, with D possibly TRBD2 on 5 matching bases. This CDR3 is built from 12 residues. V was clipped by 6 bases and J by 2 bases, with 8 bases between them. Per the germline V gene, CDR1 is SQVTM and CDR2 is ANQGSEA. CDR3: CSVRRAYNEQFF. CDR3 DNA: TGCAGCGTGCGGCGGGCCTACAATGAGCAGTTCTTC.

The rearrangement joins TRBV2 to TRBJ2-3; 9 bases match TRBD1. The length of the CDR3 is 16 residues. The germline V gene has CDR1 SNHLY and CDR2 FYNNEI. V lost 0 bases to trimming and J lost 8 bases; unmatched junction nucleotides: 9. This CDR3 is CASSEAGGQGEGTQYF. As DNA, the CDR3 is TGTGCCAGCAGTGAAGCGGGGGGACAGGGTGAAGGTACGCAGTATTTT. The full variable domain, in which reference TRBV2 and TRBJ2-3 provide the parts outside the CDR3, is EPEVTQTPSHQVTQMGQEVILRCVPISNHLYFYWYRQILGQKVEFLVSFYNNEISEKSEIFDDQFSVERPDGSNFTLKIRSTKLEDSAMYFCASSEAGGQGEGTQYFGPGTRLTVL.

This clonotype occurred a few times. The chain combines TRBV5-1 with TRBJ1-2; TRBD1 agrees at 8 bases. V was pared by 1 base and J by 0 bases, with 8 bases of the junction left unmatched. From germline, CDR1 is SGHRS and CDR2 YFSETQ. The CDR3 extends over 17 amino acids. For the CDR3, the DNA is TGCGCCAGCAGCTTGACCGGGACAGGCTACTCTAACTATGGCTACACCTTC. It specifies CASSLTGTGYSNYGYTF.

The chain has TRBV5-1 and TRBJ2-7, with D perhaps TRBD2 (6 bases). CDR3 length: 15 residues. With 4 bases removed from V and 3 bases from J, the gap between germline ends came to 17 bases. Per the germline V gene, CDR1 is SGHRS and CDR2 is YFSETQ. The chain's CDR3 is CASSPHEGTGYEQYF. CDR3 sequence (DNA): TGCGCCAGCAGCCCGCATGAGGGGACTGGCTACGAGCAGTACTTC.

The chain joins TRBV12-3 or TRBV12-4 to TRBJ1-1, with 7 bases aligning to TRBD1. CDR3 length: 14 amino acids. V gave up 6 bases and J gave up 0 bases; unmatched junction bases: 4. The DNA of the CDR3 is TGTGCCAGCAGAAGACAGGGTATGAACACTGAAGCTTTCTTT. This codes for CASRRQGMNTEAFF.

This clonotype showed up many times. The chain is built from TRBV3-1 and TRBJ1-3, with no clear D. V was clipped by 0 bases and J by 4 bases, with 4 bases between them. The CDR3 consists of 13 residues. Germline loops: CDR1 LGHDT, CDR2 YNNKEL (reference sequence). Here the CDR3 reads CASSQDTGNTIYF. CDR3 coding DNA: TGTGCCAGCAGCCAAGATACGGGAAACACCATATATTTT.

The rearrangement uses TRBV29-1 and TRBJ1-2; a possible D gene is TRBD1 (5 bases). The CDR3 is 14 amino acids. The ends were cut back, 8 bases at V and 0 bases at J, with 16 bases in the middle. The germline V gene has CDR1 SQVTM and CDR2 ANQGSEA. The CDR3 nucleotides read TGCAGCATCCATGGGGGGGTTCCTAACTATGGCTACACCTTC. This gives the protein CSIHGGVPNYGYTF.

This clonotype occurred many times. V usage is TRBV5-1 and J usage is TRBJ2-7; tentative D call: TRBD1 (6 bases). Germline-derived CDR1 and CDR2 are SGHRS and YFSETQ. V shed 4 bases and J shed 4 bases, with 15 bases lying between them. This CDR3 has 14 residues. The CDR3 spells CASSPAGTSYEQYF. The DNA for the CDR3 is TGCGCCAGCAGCCCAGCAGGGACATCTTACGAGCAGTACTTC.

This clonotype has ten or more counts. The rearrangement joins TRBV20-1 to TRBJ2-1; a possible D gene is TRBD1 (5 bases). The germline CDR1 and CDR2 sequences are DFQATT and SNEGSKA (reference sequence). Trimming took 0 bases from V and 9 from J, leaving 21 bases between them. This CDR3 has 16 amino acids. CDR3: CSARDRGQGSIGEQFF. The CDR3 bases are TGCAGTGCTAGAGATCGTGGGCAGGGAAGTATCGGTGAGCAGTTCTTC.

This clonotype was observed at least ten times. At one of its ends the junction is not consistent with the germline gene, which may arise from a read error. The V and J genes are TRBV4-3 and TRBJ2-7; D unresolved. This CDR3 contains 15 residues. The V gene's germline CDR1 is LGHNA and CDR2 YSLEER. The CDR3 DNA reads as TGCGCCAGCAGGCAAGAGGAGAAGGGTCGCGACGAGCAGTACTTC. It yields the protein CASRQEEKGRDEQYF.

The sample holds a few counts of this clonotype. In nucleotides, the CDR3 is TGTGCCAGCAGTTTAGGCGGGATCGGGCAGGGAGGCTATGGCTACACCTTC. Translating gives CASSLGGIGQGGYGYTF. The chain is built from TRBV12-3 or TRBV12-4 and TRBJ1-2, with TRBD1 as a possible D gene (5 bases). V lost 1 base to trimming and J lost 4 bases, with 19 bases between them. This CDR3 comprises 17 residues.

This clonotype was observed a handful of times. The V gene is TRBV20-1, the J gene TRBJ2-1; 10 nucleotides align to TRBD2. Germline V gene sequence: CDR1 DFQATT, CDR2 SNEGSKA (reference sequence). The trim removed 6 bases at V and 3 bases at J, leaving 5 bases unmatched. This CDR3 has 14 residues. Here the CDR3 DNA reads TGCAGTGCCCCAATAGCGGGGGGCTACAATGAGCAGTTCTTC. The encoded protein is CSAPIAGGYNEQFF.

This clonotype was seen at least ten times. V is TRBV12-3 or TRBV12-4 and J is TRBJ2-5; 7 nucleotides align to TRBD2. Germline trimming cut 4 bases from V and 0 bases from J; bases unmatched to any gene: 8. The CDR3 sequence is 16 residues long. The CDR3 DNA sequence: TGTGCCAGCAGTTCTGGGACTACCTATTACCAAGAGACCCAGTACTTC. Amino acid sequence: CASSSGTTYYQETQYF.

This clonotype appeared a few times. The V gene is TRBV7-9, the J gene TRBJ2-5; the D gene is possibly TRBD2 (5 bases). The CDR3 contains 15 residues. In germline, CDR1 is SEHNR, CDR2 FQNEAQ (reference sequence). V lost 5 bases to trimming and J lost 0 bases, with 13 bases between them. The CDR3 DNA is TGTGCCAGCAGCAGCCGTCGGGGTCACCAAGAGACCCAGTACTTC. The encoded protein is CASSSRRGHQETQYF.

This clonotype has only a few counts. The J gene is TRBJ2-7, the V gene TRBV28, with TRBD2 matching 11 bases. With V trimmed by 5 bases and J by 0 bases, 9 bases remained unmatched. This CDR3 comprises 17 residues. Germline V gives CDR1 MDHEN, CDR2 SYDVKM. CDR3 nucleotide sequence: TGTGCCAGCAGTACCGGGACTAGCGGTCCGTACTCCTACGAGCAGTACTTC. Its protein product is CASSTGTSGPYSYEQYF. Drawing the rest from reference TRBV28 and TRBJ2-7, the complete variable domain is DVKVTQSSRYLVKRTGEKVFLECVQDMDHENMFWYRQDPGLGLRLIYFSYDVKMKEKGDIPEGYSVSREKKERFSLILESASTNQTSMYLCASSTGTSGPYSYEQYFGPGTRLTVT.

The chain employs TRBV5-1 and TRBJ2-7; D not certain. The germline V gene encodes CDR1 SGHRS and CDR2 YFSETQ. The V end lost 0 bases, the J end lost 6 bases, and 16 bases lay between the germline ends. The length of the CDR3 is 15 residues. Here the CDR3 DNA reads TGCGCCAGCAGCTTGGACCCTCTAGGGCGAGGCGAGCAGTACTTC. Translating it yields CASSLDPLGRGEQYF.

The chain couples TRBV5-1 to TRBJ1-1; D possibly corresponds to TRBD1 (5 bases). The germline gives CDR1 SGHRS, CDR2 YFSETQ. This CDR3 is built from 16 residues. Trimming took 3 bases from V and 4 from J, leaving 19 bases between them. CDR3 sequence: CASSSEGAGPGTEAFF. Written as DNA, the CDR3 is TGCGCCAGCAGCTCCGAAGGGGCCGGGCCGGGCACTGAAGCTTTCTTT.

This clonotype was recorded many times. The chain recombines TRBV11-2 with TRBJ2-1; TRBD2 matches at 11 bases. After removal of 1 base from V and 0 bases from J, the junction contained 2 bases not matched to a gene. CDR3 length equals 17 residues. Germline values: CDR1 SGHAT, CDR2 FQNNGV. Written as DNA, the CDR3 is TGTGCCAGCAGCTTAGGACTAGCGGGATACTCCTACAATGAGCAGTTCTTC. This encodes CASSLGLAGYSYNEQFF.